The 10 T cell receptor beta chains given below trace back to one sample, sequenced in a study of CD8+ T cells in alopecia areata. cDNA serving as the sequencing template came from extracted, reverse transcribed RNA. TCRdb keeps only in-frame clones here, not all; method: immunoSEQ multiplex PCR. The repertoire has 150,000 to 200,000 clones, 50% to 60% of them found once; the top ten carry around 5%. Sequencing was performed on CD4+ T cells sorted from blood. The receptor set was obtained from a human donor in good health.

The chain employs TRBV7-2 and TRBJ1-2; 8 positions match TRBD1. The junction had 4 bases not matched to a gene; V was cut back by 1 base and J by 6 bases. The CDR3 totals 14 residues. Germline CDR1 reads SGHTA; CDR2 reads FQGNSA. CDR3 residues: CASSLERTGNGYTF. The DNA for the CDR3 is TGTGCCAGCAGCTTAGAGAGGACAGGGAATGGCTACACCTTC.

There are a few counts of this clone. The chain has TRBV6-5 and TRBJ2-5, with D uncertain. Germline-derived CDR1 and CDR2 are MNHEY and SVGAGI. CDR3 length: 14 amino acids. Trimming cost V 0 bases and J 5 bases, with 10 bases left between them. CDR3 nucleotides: TGTGCCAGCAGTTACTCGATGTTTGGGGAGACCCAGTACTTC. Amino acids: CASSYSMFGETQYF.

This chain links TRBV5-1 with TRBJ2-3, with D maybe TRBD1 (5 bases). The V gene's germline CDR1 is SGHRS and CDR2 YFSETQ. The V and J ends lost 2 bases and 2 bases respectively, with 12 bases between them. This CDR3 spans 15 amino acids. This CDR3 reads CASSFQGTSTDTQYF. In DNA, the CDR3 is TGCGCCAGCAGCTTCCAGGGTACTTCCACAGATACGCAGTATTTT.

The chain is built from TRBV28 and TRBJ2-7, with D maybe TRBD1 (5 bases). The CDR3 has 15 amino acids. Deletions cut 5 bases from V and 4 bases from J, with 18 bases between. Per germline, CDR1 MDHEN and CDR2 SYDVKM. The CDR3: CASSLHAGIRYEQYF. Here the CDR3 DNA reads TGTGCCAGCAGTCTTCACGCAGGGATACGATACGAGCAGTACTTC.

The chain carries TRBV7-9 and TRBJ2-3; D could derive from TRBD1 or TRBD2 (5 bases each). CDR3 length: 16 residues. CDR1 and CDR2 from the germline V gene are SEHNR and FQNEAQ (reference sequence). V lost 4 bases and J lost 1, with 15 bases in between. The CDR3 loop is CASSSSWGIGTDTQYF. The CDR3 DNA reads TGTGCCAGCAGCTCCTCTTGGGGGATCGGCACAGATACGCAGTATTTT.

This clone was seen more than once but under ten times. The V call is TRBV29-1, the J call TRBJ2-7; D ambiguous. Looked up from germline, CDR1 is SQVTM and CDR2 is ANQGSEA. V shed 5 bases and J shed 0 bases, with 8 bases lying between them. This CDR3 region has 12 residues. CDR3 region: CSVSANSYEQYF. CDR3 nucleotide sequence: TGCAGCGTTTCGGCCAACTCCTACGAGCAGTACTTC.

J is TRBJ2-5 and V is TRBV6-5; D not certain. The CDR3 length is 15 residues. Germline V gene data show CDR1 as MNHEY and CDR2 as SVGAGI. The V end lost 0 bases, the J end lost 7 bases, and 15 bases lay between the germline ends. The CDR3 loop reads CASSYSIGARWTQYF. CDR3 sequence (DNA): TGTGCCAGCAGTTACTCGATAGGAGCGCGATGGACCCAGTACTTC.

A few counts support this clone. In nucleotides, the CDR3 is TGTGCCAGCAGCCGGGACAGGTCGCCTTCGGTCACTAATGAAAAACTGTTTTTT. Protein product: CASSRDRSPSVTNEKLFF. The V gene is TRBV27, the J gene TRBJ1-4; the match to TRBD1 covers 8 bases. The CDR3 is made up of 18 amino acids. V was clipped by 6 bases and J by 2 bases; unmatched bases: 14. CDR1 and CDR2 (germline): MNHEY, SMNVEV (reference sequence).

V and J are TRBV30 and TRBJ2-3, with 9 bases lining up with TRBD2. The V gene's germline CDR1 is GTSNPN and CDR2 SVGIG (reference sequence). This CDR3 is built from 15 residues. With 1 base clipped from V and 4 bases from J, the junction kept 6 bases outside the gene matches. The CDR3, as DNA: TGTGCCTGGAGTGCGGGGCTAGCGGGACCAGATACGCAGTATTTT. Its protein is CAWSAGLAGPDTQYF. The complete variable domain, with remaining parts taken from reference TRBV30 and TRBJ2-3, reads SQTIHQWPATLVQPVGSPLSLECTVEGTSNPNLYWYRQAAGRGLQLLFYSVGIGQISSEVPQNLSASRPQDRQFILSSKKLLLSDSGFYLCAWSAGLAGPDTQYFGPGTRLTVL.

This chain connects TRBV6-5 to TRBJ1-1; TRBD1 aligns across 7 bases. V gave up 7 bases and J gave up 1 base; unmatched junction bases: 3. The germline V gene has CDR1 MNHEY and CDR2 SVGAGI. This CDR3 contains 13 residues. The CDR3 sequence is CASTRTGNTEAFF. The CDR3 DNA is TGTGCCAGCACCCGGACAGGGAACACTGAAGCTTTCTTT.